This T cell receptor (beta chain) was recovered during a study of T cell clones after liver transplantation. Overall study context: Post-transplant blood was tracked for graft-donor-reactive T cell clones identified in a pre-transplant mixed lymphocyte reaction. Subjects received no induction therapy and standard immunosuppression until randomization at 12-24 months post-transplant.

CDR3 length: 14 residues. CDR1 and CDR2 from the germline V gene are SGHAT and FQNNGV. Trimming stripped 4 bases from V and 1 base from J, with 10 bases between. Produced via immunoSEQ multiplex PCR; TCRdb's table is partial and in-frame only. The repertoire consists of 65,000 to 80,000 clones, with 83% occurring once and the leading ten covering about 2.8%. The sequence derives from a human patient who received a liver transplant. Some T cells may be supplied by the graft donor. J is TRBJ1-1 and V is TRBV11-2; D unclear. The sample was CD4+ T cells from blood, taken at the 22-month timepoint. CDR3 protein: CASSSRVPNTEAFF. The CDR3 nucleotides read TGTGCCAGCAGCTCTAGGGTTCCGAACACTGAAGCTTTCTTT.